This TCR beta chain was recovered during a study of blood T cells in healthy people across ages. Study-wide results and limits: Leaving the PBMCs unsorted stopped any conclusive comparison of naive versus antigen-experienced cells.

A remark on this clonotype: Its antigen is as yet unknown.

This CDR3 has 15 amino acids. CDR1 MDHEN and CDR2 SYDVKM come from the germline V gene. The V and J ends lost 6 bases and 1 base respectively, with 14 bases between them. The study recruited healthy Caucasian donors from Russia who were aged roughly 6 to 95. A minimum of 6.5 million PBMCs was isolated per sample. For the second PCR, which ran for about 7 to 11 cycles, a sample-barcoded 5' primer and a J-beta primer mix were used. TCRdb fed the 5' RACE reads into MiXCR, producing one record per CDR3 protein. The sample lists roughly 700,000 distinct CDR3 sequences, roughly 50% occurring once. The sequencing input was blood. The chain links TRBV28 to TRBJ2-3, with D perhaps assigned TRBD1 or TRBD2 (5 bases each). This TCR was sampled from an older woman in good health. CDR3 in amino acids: CASSQSGDGTDTQYF. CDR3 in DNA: TGTGCCAGCAGCCAATCCGGGGACGGCACAGATACGCAGTATTTT.